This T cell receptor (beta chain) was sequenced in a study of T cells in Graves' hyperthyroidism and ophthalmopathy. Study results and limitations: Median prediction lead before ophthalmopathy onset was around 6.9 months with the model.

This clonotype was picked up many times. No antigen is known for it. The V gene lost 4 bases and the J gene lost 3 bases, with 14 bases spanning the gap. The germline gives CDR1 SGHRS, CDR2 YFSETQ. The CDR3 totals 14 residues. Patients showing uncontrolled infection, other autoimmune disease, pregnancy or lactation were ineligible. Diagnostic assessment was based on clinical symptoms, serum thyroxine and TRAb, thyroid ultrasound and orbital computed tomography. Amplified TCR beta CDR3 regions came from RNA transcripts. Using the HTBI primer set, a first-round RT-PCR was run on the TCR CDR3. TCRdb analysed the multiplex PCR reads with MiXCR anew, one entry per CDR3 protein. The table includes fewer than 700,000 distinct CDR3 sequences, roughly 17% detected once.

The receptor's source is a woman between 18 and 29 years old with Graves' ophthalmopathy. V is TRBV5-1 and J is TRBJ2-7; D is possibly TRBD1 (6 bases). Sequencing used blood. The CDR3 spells CASSPADSYYEQYF. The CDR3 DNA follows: TGCGCCAGCAGCCCGGCGGACAGTTACTACGAGCAGTACTTC. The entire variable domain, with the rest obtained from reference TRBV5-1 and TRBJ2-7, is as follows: KAGVTQTPRYLIKTRGQQVTLSCSPISGHRSVSWYQQTPGQGLQFLFEYFSETQRNKGNFPGRFSGRQFSNSRSEMNVSTLELGDSALYLCASSPADSYYEQYFGPGTRLTVT.